The rows below give T cell receptor beta chains drawn from one sample of a study of blood T cell repertoires in COVID-19. Measured with immunoSEQ multiplex PCR; TCRdb has only the in-frame clones, and not every one. The data show approximately 66,000 clones, with around 67% seen just once and roughly a fifth held by the top ten. The specimen sequenced was peripheral blood. The receptors originated from a man aged 55 to 69 with acute or convalescent COVID-19. Each CDR3 is given with its conserved first and last residue. D genes are given only for firm matches. Some rows have no size entry. The others give once, few or many, or a class for an expanded clone.

j_call: TRBJ2-5
clone_size: -
v_call: TRBV10-3
d_call: TRBD1
cdr3_aa: CAISGLGQGEETQYF
cdr3_nt: TGTGCCATCAGTGGGTTGGGACAGGGAGAAGAGACCCAGTACTTC

j_call: TRBJ2-2
clone_size: -
v_call: TRBV5-1
d_call: -
cdr3_aa: CASSVGSNTGELFF
cdr3_nt: TGCGCCAGCAGCGTTGGCTCCAACACCGGGGAGCTGTTTTTT

j_call: TRBJ1-5
clone_size: -
v_call: TRBV28
d_call: -
cdr3_aa: CASSPSGGSVSQPQHF
cdr3_nt: TGTGCCAGCAGTCCGTCCGGAGGCTCAGTATCACAGCCCCAGCATTTT

j_call: TRBJ2-2
clone_size: -
v_call: TRBV7-6
d_call: -
cdr3_aa: CASSWDLPGSGELFF
cdr3_nt: TGTGCCAGCAGCTGGGACTTACCTGGGTCCGGGGAGCTGTTTTTT

j_call: TRBJ2-5
clone_size: -
v_call: TRBV11-2
d_call: -
cdr3_aa: CASSLDLRGGTQYF
cdr3_nt: TGTGCCAGCAGCTTAGATTTGAGGGGGGGGACCCAGTACTTC

j_call: TRBJ2-5
clone_size: -
v_call: TRBV5-1
d_call: TRBD2
cdr3_aa: CASSRRLAGGGETQYF
cdr3_nt: TGCGCCAGCAGCCGCCGACTAGCGGGAGGGGGGGAGACCCAGTACTTC

j_call: TRBJ1-2
clone_size: once
v_call: TRBV30
d_call: -
cdr3_aa: CAWSGTGRYTF
cdr3_nt: TGTGCCTGGAGTGGCACAGGGCGCTACACCTTC

j_call: TRBJ2-1
clone_size: -
v_call: TRBV9
d_call: -
cdr3_aa: CASSVGGSSSYNEQFF
cdr3_nt: TGTGCCAGCAGCGTAGGAGGTAGCAGCTCCTACAATGAGCAGTTCTTC

j_call: TRBJ2-1
clone_size: -
v_call: TRBV6-5
d_call: TRBD1
cdr3_aa: CASIDWDRVDGRIFF
cdr3_nt: TGTGCCAGCATCGACTGGGACAGGGTGGACGGGCGCATATTCTTC

j_call: TRBJ1-1
clone_size: few
v_call: TRBV6-1
d_call: -
cdr3_aa: CASSDPYTEAFF
cdr3_nt: TGTGCCAGCAGTGACCCATACACTGAAGCTTTCTTT

j_call: TRBJ1-5
clone_size: once
v_call: TRBV12-1
d_call: -
cdr3_aa: CASSTYNLQASNQPQHF
cdr3_nt: TGTGCCAGCAGCACTTACAACCTACAGGCTAGCAATCAGCCCCAGCATTTT

j_call: TRBJ2-3
clone_size: -
v_call: TRBV9
d_call: TRBD2
cdr3_aa: CASTKTSGGGTDTQYF
cdr3_nt: TGTGCCAGCACCAAGACTAGCGGGGGGGGCACAGATACGCAGTATTTT

j_call: TRBJ1-5
clone_size: -
v_call: TRBV14
d_call: TRBD1
cdr3_aa: CASSQTWDRNQPQHF
cdr3_nt: TGTGCCAGCAGCCAAACTTGGGACAGAAATCAGCCCCAGCATTTT

j_call: TRBJ2-1
clone_size: -
v_call: TRBV7-8
d_call: TRBD1
cdr3_aa: CASTLTGRTYNEQFF
cdr3_nt: TGTGCCAGCACCCTGACAGGGAGAACCTACAATGAGCAGTTCTTC

j_call: TRBJ2-3
clone_size: once
v_call: TRBV5-1
d_call: -
cdr3_aa: CASSLNTGTDTQYF
cdr3_nt: TGCGCCAGCAGCTTGAACACCGGCACAGATACGCAGTATTTT

j_call: TRBJ2-7
clone_size: -
v_call: TRBV27
d_call: TRBD2
cdr3_aa: CASSGLAGDSYEQYF
cdr3_nt: TGTGCCAGCAGCGGACTAGCGGGTGATTCCTACGAGCAGTACTTC

j_call: TRBJ2-3
clone_size: -
v_call: TRBV19
d_call: -
cdr3_aa: CASSSPADSRVTDTQYF
cdr3_nt: TGTGCCAGTAGTAGCCCAGCGGACAGTAGGGTGACAGATACGCAGTATTTT

j_call: TRBJ2-1
clone_size: -
v_call: TRBV28
d_call: -
cdr3_aa: CASSLPKYEQFF
cdr3_nt: TGTGCCAGCAGTCTACCGAAGTATGAGCAGTTCTTC

j_call: TRBJ1-5
clone_size: -
v_call: TRBV2
d_call: -
cdr3_aa: CASSGTANQPQHF
cdr3_nt: TGTGCCAGCAGTGGGACTGCTAATCAGCCCCAGCATTTT

j_call: TRBJ2-3
clone_size: -
v_call: TRBV3-1/TRBV3-2
d_call: -
cdr3_aa: CASSQVSTTGEGTDTQYF
cdr3_nt: TGTGCCAGCAGCCAAGTAAGTACAACCGGGGAAGGAACAGATACGCAGTATTTT

j_call: TRBJ1-3
clone_size: -
v_call: TRBV6-6
d_call: TRBD1
cdr3_aa: CASSYSGDRGNTIYF
cdr3_nt: TGTGCCAGCAGTTACTCGGGGGACAGGGGAAACACCATATATTTT

j_call: TRBJ2-3
clone_size: many
v_call: TRBV7-6
d_call: -
cdr3_aa: CASSLVGEADTQYF
cdr3_nt: TGTGCCAGCAGCTTAGTGGGAGAGGCAGATACGCAGTATTTT

j_call: TRBJ2-4
clone_size: -
v_call: TRBV9
d_call: TRBD1
cdr3_aa: CASSPTTGGNIQYF
cdr3_nt: TGTGCCAGCAGTCCCACAACAGGGGGCAACATTCAGTACTTC

j_call: TRBJ1-2
clone_size: -
v_call: TRBV5-6
d_call: TRBD1
cdr3_aa: CASSLGTVNGYTF
cdr3_nt: TGTGCCAGCAGCTTAGGGACAGTCAATGGCTACACCTTC

j_call: TRBJ2-6
clone_size: -
v_call: TRBV5-1
d_call: -
cdr3_aa: CASSLNAGANVLTF
cdr3_nt: TGCGCCAGCAGCTTGAACGCGGGGGCCAACGTCCTGACTTTC

j_call: TRBJ1-5
clone_size: -
v_call: TRBV5-6
d_call: -
cdr3_aa: CASRRMGGLREPQHF
cdr3_nt: TGTGCCAGCAGACGGATGGGGGGACTGAGGGAGCCCCAGCATTTT

j_call: TRBJ1-5
clone_size: -
v_call: TRBV7-2
d_call: -
cdr3_aa: CASSLRGPGQSNQPQHF
cdr3_nt: TGTGCCAGCAGCTTACGGGGTCCAGGACAGAGCAATCAGCCCCAGCATTTT

j_call: TRBJ1-4
clone_size: -
v_call: TRBV6-2/TRBV6-3
d_call: -
cdr3_aa: CASSPKTATNEKLFF
cdr3_nt: TGTGCCAGCAGCCCAAAGACAGCAACTAATGAAAAACTGTTTTTT

j_call: TRBJ1-4
clone_size: -
v_call: TRBV11-2
d_call: -
cdr3_aa: CASSLDRRTALGKLFF
cdr3_nt: TGTGCCAGCAGCTTAGATCGCCGGACAGCACTTGGAAAACTGTTTTTT

j_call: TRBJ2-1
clone_size: -
v_call: TRBV3-1/TRBV3-2
d_call: -
cdr3_aa: CASSQFGLASYNEQFF
cdr3_nt: TGTGCCAGCAGCCAATTTGGGCTAGCGAGTTACAATGAGCAGTTCTTC

j_call: TRBJ2-5
clone_size: -
v_call: TRBV11-3
d_call: TRBD2
cdr3_aa: CASSLGLAGETQYF
cdr3_nt: TGTGCCAGCAGCTTGGGACTAGCGGGGGAGACCCAGTACTTC

j_call: TRBJ2-2
clone_size: -
v_call: TRBV24-1
d_call: -
cdr3_aa: CATSDSRQAPNTGELFF
cdr3_nt: TGTGCCACCAGTGATTCACGACAGGCTCCGAACACCGGGGAGCTGTTTTTT

j_call: TRBJ2-3
clone_size: -
v_call: TRBV5-4
d_call: TRBD2
cdr3_aa: CASSGTSWADTQYF
cdr3_nt: TGTGCCAGCAGCGGGACTAGTTGGGCAGATACGCAGTATTTT

j_call: TRBJ2-3
clone_size: -
v_call: TRBV6-4
d_call: -
cdr3_aa: CASSEGPDTQYF
cdr3_nt: TGTGCCAGCAGTGAGGGGCCAGATACGCAGTATTTT

j_call: TRBJ2-1
clone_size: -
v_call: TRBV6-5
d_call: TRBD1
cdr3_aa: CASSWDSVGNYNEQFF
cdr3_nt: TGTGCCAGCAGTTGGGACAGTGTCGGTAATTACAATGAGCAGTTCTTC

j_call: TRBJ2-5
clone_size: -
v_call: TRBV30
d_call: TRBD2
cdr3_aa: CAWSVKSGTSGRGWDQETQYF
cdr3_nt: TGTGCCTGGAGTGTAAAATCCGGGACTAGCGGGAGAGGATGGGACCAAGAGACCCAGTACTTC

j_call: TRBJ2-1
clone_size: -
v_call: TRBV3-1/TRBV3-2
d_call: -
cdr3_aa: CASSQDWSRNEQFF
cdr3_nt: TGTGCCAGCAGCCAAGATTGGTCGCGGAATGAGCAGTTCTTC

j_call: TRBJ2-5
clone_size: -
v_call: TRBV6-2/TRBV6-3
d_call: TRBD2
cdr3_aa: CASSWASGGAGTQYF
cdr3_nt: TGTGCCAGCAGTTGGGCTAGCGGGGGGGCTGGGACCCAGTACTTC

j_call: TRBJ1-3
clone_size: -
v_call: TRBV15
d_call: -
cdr3_aa: CATSRVGSAGGTIYF
cdr3_nt: TGTGCCACCAGCAGAGTTGGTTCAGCCGGGGGCACCATATATTTT

j_call: TRBJ2-1
clone_size: -
v_call: TRBV14
d_call: TRBD2
cdr3_aa: CASSPSGNHNEQFF
cdr3_nt: TGTGCCAGCAGCCCTAGCGGGAATCACAATGAGCAGTTCTTC

j_call: TRBJ1-4
clone_size: -
v_call: TRBV9
d_call: -
cdr3_aa: CASSSLGGPGEKLFF
cdr3_nt: TGTGCCAGCAGCTCCTTGGGGGGGCCGGGCGAAAAACTGTTTTTT

j_call: TRBJ2-3
clone_size: -
v_call: TRBV25-1
d_call: TRBD1
cdr3_aa: CASSGGQGGSTDTQYF
cdr3_nt: TGTGCCAGCAGTGGCGGACAGGGAGGTAGCACAGATACGCAGTATTTT

j_call: TRBJ2-1
clone_size: once
v_call: TRBV30
d_call: TRBD2
cdr3_aa: CAWGLAGDEQFF
cdr3_nt: TGTGCCTGGGGACTAGCGGGAGATGAGCAGTTCTTC

j_call: TRBJ2-1
clone_size: -
v_call: TRBV24-1
d_call: TRBD2
cdr3_aa: CATSDSAGVGNEQFF
cdr3_nt: TGTGCCACCAGTGATTCCGCGGGAGTAGGCAATGAGCAGTTCTTC

j_call: TRBJ1-2
clone_size: -
v_call: TRBV19
d_call: TRBD1
cdr3_aa: CASSMPSGDRPYGYTF
cdr3_nt: TGTGCCAGTAGTATGCCCTCAGGGGACAGGCCCTATGGCTACACCTTC

j_call: TRBJ2-2
clone_size: -
v_call: TRBV5-1
d_call: TRBD2
cdr3_aa: CASSLGGGNTGELFF
cdr3_nt: TGCGCCAGCAGCTTGGGCGGGGGAAACACCGGGGAGCTGTTTTTT

j_call: TRBJ1-1
clone_size: -
v_call: TRBV6-1
d_call: -
cdr3_aa: CASSEAIPRVEAFF
cdr3_nt: TGTGCCAGCAGTGAAGCGATACCGAGGGTAGAAGCTTTCTTT